This entry lists 13 T cell receptor beta chains sequenced from one sample in a study of T cells in Graves' hyperthyroidism and ophthalmopathy. RNA transcripts yielded amplified TCR beta CDR3 regions. HTBI primers were the set used in a first-round RT-PCR of the TCR CDR3. TCRdb reanalysed the multiplex PCR reads using MiXCR and keeps one entry per CDR3 protein. The data show approximately 400,000 distinct CDR3 sequences, around a sixth seen once. The sequencing input was blood. These TCRs come from a woman between 18 and 29 years old with Graves' hyperthyroidism.

Many counts were recorded for this clonotype. The chain couples TRBV3-1 to TRBJ1-1; D ambiguous. The length of the CDR3 is 11 residues. CDR1 is LGHDT and CDR2 is YNNKEL in the germline V gene (reference sequence). V was cut by 5 bases and J by 3 bases, with 4 bases left in between. CDR3 sequence reads: CASSADTEAFF. As DNA, the CDR3 is TGTGCCAGCAGCGCGGACACTGAAGCTTTCTTT.

This clonotype has ten or more counts. This sequence joins TRBV18 and TRBJ2-5, with a tentative D call TRBD2 (6 bases). CDR1 and CDR2 from the germline V gene are KGHSH and LQKENI. V lost 3 bases and J 4 bases, leaving 12 bases between the germline ends. The CDR3 totals 14 residues. The CDR3 region is CASSPMEGLETQYF. The CDR3 DNA reads as TGTGCCAGCTCACCGATGGAGGGTTTAGAGACCCAGTACTTC.

This clonotype was detected once. One end of the junction varies from germline; a read error may be responsible. The V gene is TRBV20-1, the J gene TRBJ2-1; TRBD1 aligns across 10 bases. CDR3 length: 15 amino acids. Germline CDR1 and CDR2: DFQATT and SNEGSKA (reference sequence). CDR3 loop: CSAGAGTGAYNEQFF. The CDR3 region has the DNA TGTAGTGCCGGGGCCGGGACAGGGGCCTACAATGAGCAGTTCTTC.

The chain is built from TRBV6-1 and TRBJ1-1; D is unclear. The germline V and J ends were trimmed by 6 bases and 6 bases, with 14 bases remaining between them. Germline CDR1 is MNHNS and CDR2 is SASEGT. CDR3 size: 13 residues. CDR3: CASSRRVTSEAFF. The CDR3 DNA sequence: TGTGCCAGCAGCCGAAGGGTAACCTCTGAAGCTTTCTTT.

This clonotype showed up many times. The gene calls are TRBV5-1 and TRBJ2-2; TRBD1 matches 9 bases. Per the germline V gene, CDR1 is SGHRS and CDR2 is YFSETQ. V trimming: 4 bases; J trimming: 3 bases; junction bases outside the gene matches: 4. CDR3 length: 15 residues. CDR3 DNA sequence: TGCGCCAGCAGCAAACAGGGGGCATACACCGGGGAGCTGTTTTTT. Its translation is CASSKQGAYTGELFF.

This clonotype has at least ten counts. The chain links TRBV2 to TRBJ1-1, with 8 bases that match TRBD1. The J segment lost 4 bases and the V segment lost 4 bases, leaving 5 bases of the junction unmatched. Germline CDR1 reads SNHLY; CDR2 reads FYNNEI. This CDR3 comprises 14 residues. CDR3 in amino acids: CASSVGQGSTEAFF. The DNA of the CDR3 is TGTGCCAGCAGTGTTGGACAGGGAAGCACTGAAGCTTTCTTT. The complete variable domain, with remaining parts taken from reference TRBV2 and TRBJ1-1, reads EPEVTQTPSHQVTQMGQEVILRCVPISNHLYFYWYRQILGQKVEFLVSFYNNEISEKSEIFDDQFSVERPDGSNFTLKIRSTKLEDSAMYFCASSVGQGSTEAFFGQGTRLTVV.

This clonotype appeared many times. In DNA form, the CDR3 reads TGCAGTGCTCGCTCTAGCGGGAGGGCCTTCAATGAGCAGTTCTTC. This codes for CSARSSGRAFNEQFF. The V and J genes are TRBV20-1 and TRBJ2-1; 12 positions match TRBD2. This CDR3 has 15 amino acids. The V segment lost 5 bases and the J segment 6 bases; nucleotides outside the gene matches: 8. CDR1 DFQATT and CDR2 SNEGSKA come from the germline V gene (reference sequence).

J is TRBJ2-5 and V is TRBV15, with 9 bases fitting TRBD1. The V gene's germline CDR1 is LNHNV and CDR2 YYDKDF (reference sequence). With V trimmed by 1 base and J by 1 base, 7 bases remained unmatched. The CDR3 loop spans 17 amino acids. For the CDR3, the DNA is TGTGCCACCAGCAGAGCGCCGGGACAGGGTTTCCAAGAGACCCAGTACTTC. It yields the protein CATSRAPGQGFQETQYF.

This clonotype was counted ten times or more. J is TRBJ2-1 and V is TRBV18, with TRBD1 matching over 9 bases. V lost 0 bases to trimming and J lost 9 bases; unmatched junction nucleotides: 3. The germline gives CDR1 KGHSH, CDR2 LQKENI. CDR3 length: 14 amino acids. CDR3: CASSPPGTGREQFF. As DNA, the CDR3 is TGTGCCAGCTCACCACCGGGGACAGGGCGTGAGCAGTTCTTC.

This clonotype was picked up a small number of times. The chain recombines TRBV29-1 with TRBJ2-1; D might be TRBD1 (6 bases). The CDR3 is made up of 12 amino acids. The V end lost 5 bases, the J end lost 5 bases, and 10 bases lay between the germline ends. Germline loops: CDR1 SQVTM, CDR2 ANQGSEA. DNA for the CDR3: TGCAGCGTTTTAGGGGGAGACAATGAGCAGTTCTTC. This encodes CSVLGGDNEQFF.

This clonotype was recorded many times. The rearrangement links TRBV18 to TRBJ1-2; D uncertain. The germline V gene has CDR1 KGHSH and CDR2 LQKENI. With 2 bases removed from V and 8 bases from J, the gap between germline ends came to 12 bases. The CDR3 has 13 amino acids. CDR3 DNA: TGTGCCAGCTCACCAGAGTCGGGATACGGCTACACCTTC. This codes for CASSPESGYGYTF.

The chain is built from TRBV7-9 and TRBJ1-6, with a weak D call TRBD1 (5 bases). This CDR3 comprises 15 residues. The ends were cut back, 5 bases at V and 7 bases at J, with 15 bases in the middle. The germline gives CDR1 SEHNR, CDR2 FQNEAQ (reference sequence). The CDR3, as DNA: TGTGCCAGCAGCCGCTCGGAGAGGGGAAATTCACCCCTCCACTTT. Encoded protein: CASSRSERGNSPLHF.

This clonotype was observed many times. The DNA for the CDR3 is TGTGCCAGCAGTTTTGCTGGTATCACCGGGGAGCTGTTTTTT. Its protein product is CASSFAGITGELFF. This sequence joins TRBV28 and TRBJ2-2; D not resolved. Germline CDR1 and CDR2: MDHEN and SYDVKM. V lost 3 bases, J lost 4 bases, and 9 bases lay in between. This CDR3 contains 14 residues.